This TCR beta chain was obtained from a study of cytomegalovirus exposure and HLA in healthy donors (dated by TCRdb to about 2017). In the study overall: In an earlier analysis of 450 to 750 of the donors, around 300 Gb of sequence data and about 110 million unique TCR beta sequences from approximately 180 million T cells were reported. Genome-wide SNP genotypes for about 65% of the 666 donors were used in a later genetic analysis, which treated that subset as a discovery cohort. Of the roughly 400 genotyped donors, over 80% were placed in the genetic ancestry cluster associated with self-reported Caucasian donors. Along with the roughly 700-subject first cohort, a separate validation cohort of approximately 110 different subjects was used. Both class I and class II loci were covered by HLA typing, at four-digit resolution. Four to six DR-DQ haplotypes were handled as single units for association and clustering, since linkage in the cohort was strong. Typing coverage varied by locus: about 620-630 donors for A, B, C, DRB1 and DQB1; about 520 for DQA1; 600 to 610 for DPA1; approximately 470 for DPB1. The later analysis used no new phenotypic data to find candidate immune exposures, relying instead on TCR beta sequences and their occurrence across donors. To study patterns of TCR occurrence, a later analysis re-analyzed previously published TCR beta repertoires from 700 or so donors and added high-resolution HLA genotyping. High-throughput TCR immunosequencing, statistical association of individual TCRs with disease status, and machine learning were combined to predict cytomegalovirus infection status. Every repertoire in the discovery cohort had been generated on one and the same sequencing platform. Roughly 300 gigabases of sequencing data and approximately 80 million unique TCR sequences were included in an early release covering 550 to 650 HLA-typed donors. The study used immunosequencing to profile the T cell repertoires of hundreds of subjects and linked those repertoires to cytomegalovirus serostatus. Among approximately 370 genotyped donors of the cohort, an average of approximately 240,000 unique TCR beta nucleotide sequences was sequenced per donor, of which roughly 17% were non-productive. Donor age, sex, ethnicity and CMV serostatus were collected together with the repertoire data. In an earlier analysis of about 590 of the donors, high-throughput TCR beta sequencing was used to judge whether each TCR beta V gene segment behaved as functional or pseudogenic. The aim of the study was to test whether cataloging public T cell receptors could identify signatures of past pathogen exposure.

Per the germline V gene, MNHNS is the CDR1 and SASEGT is the CDR2. The CDR3 goes from the cysteine to the phenylalanine over 15 residues. The DNA shown is the 45-base CDR3, in frame from base 1. The trim is 0 bases for V and 5 bases for J, with a gap of 13 bases between the germline ends. As regards this clone: The clone's antigen remains unknown. The sample holds no much larger clone one base away, and base qualities are not on file.

What the authors observed across the whole study: In a later analysis, HLA-associated TCR beta chains were found to be more clonally expanded and to have lower generation probabilities than equally common non-associated chains. Some IMGT-functional V segments, including TRBV6-2 and TRBV6-3, could not be told apart with the 87-base-pair reads, so those segments were excluded. Strong co-occurrence of HLA alleles, especially DR and DQ, made assigning TCR associations to individual alleles difficult. Several of the top co-occurrence clusters appeared to be linked to parvovirus B19, influenza, CMV and Epstein-Barr virus, according to a later analysis. Specific HLA alleles were associated with around 18,000 TCR beta sequences at a false discovery rate of 0.05 in a later analysis. In a later analysis, most CMV-associated TCR beta chains were found to appear HLA-restricted, with HLA associations seemingly driven largely by CMV exposure. The authors suggested that the approach could potentially be extended to other disease states and immunological phenotypes. CMV serostatus was the only immune exposure information available for the cohort. The study listed 164 TCR beta chains as associated with cytomegalovirus. Correlated functional status among segregating V segments might reflect linkage disequilibrium, but an unknown experimental factor could not be ruled out. A few of the identified cytomegalovirus-associated TCR beta chains were confirmed in vitro to be specific for cytomegalovirus antigens. In a later analysis, the rate of TCR association differed among HLA loci, with DRB1 alleles having the most associated TCRs and HLA-C alleles having the fewest. Roughly uniform sequencing depth across donors was assumed in presence/absence analyses, although this assumption may not hold. The earlier analysis of approximately 590 of the donors excluded over 15 rarely observed V segments, including chromosome 9 orphons, because counts were too low. A further reported finding was that TCR beta sequences accurately predicted the HLA-A and HLA-B alleles for most subjects in the first cohort. The cohort was sequenced for TCR beta chains only, and without alpha or paired-chain data the features that could be detected were limited. A later genetic analysis associated a missense DCLRE1C variant with V-gene and J-gene trimming of TCR beta chains, and an independent cohort replicated the association. Compared with the 666-donor mean, donors in an Asian-associated ancestry cluster had fewer N-insertions in productive TCRs, according to a later genetic analysis. In an earlier analysis of about 540 of the donors, most TCR beta V segments were observed in productive rearrangements about 90% or about 30% of the time, broadly matching IMGT annotations. Because HLA typing was unavailable for some donors at each locus, only the typed subset was used in association tests. Across donors, most TCR sequences were observed very rarely, whereas some public TCRs were present in many individuals. In both the original and validation cohorts, the classifier was reported to diagnose cytomegalovirus status with high specificity and sensitivity. A group of highly shared sequence variants was considered likely to be a technical artifact of the sequencing pipeline.

In total, approximately 690 healthy bone marrow donors made up the cohort. All cohort members were sampled while nominally healthy, although unrecorded immune exposures were likely present. The donor was CMV seronegative and belonged to the group of 350 to 400 seronegative cohort members. Every donor gave a peripheral blood sample, and the peripheral blood mononuclear cells from that sample were used for TCR beta sequencing. The Qiagen DNeasy Blood Extraction Kit was used to extract genomic DNA from the blood cell samples. Receptors were amplified or captured by the immunoSEQ multiplex PCR assay. A mixture of 60 forward primers for TCR Vbeta segments and 13 reverse primers for TCR Jbeta segments was used in the multiplex PCR. Amplification of the CDR3 region of rearranged TCR beta genes was performed with a multiplex PCR assay on genomic DNA. The amplified TCR beta libraries were sequenced on the Illumina HiSeq System as 87-base-pair reads. Per the source publication's procedure: Across the 500 to 750 repertoires, a later analysis counted about 81 million unique TCR beta chains, around 11 million of which were shared by at least two donors. Raw reads were error-corrected and collapsed into unique sequences by a nearest-neighbor algorithm in which closely related sequences were merged to remove PCR and sequencing errors. To assign V, D and J gene segments, CDR3 sequences were aligned to IMGT reference sequences. For a sequence to be retained, at least a six-nucleotide match to both a V gene segment and a J gene segment was required. A rearrangement was called productive if the CDR3 had no stop codons and remained in frame with V and J, and every other rearrangement was called non-productive. CDR3 was defined by IMGT convention, running from the second conserved V-encoded cysteine to the conserved J-encoded phenylalanine. In an earlier analysis of around 570 of the donors, sequences lacking an unambiguous match to a single V gene segment were excluded. In an earlier analysis of 450 to 750 of the donors, a V segment was called functional when productive rearrangements were above 56.7%, and segregating when the standard deviation between donors exceeded 5%. A statistical classification framework was built for diagnosing cytomegalovirus status from the catalog of TCR beta chain sequences. V and J gene assignment, in a later analysis, came from comparing TCR nucleotide sequences with IMGT/GENE-DB human TR gene sequences. A later analysis assigned CDR3 sequences and most-parsimonious VDJ recombination scenarios with the TCRdist pipeline. A later analysis defined each TCR beta chain by its CDR3 amino acid sequence plus V-gene family, and excluded reads lacking a unique V-gene family. A later analysis removed nearly 600 highly shared, low-generation-probability nucleotide sequences to deal with suspected cross-contamination and a sequencing artifact. In a later analysis, a clonal expansion index for each public chain was calculated from normalized within-repertoire ranks of inferred template counts. A later analysis computed generation probabilities with a VDJ recombination model fitted to out-of-frame rearrangements, and checked the results against IGoR. In a later analysis, TCR-TCR, TCR-HLA and TCR-CMV co-occurrence was scored with hypergeometric tests, and a repertoire-size bias correction was applied to TCR pairs. To estimate false discovery rates, a later analysis permuted the HLA or CMV assignments 20 times. In a later analysis, co-occurring TCRs were grouped using DBSCAN, and TCRdist sequence similarity was added for clustering within HLA-allele-positive subsets. Repertoires with fewer than 30,000 or more than 120,000 public chains, plus five repertoires with anomalous nucleotide sharing, were excluded from co-occurrence clustering. TCRdb re-hosts the immuneACCESS table, in-frame sequences only. Its copies lack some clones; in the studies checked, an unresolved V gene accounts for under half of them, and the cause for the rest is not known. The V and J calls and the clone size are those of that table, but D and trimming were determined from the DNA. Recorded for this sample are 100,000 to 150,000 clones; 80% of them occurred a single time. The ten largest clones add up to 4% of the sample.

Sequenced material: PBMCs. The sequence was collected from a woman aged 35 to 49 in good health and CMV-seronegative. The receptor chain draws on TRBV6-1 and TRBJ1-1; matching of 5 bases hints at TRBD1 as the D gene. The DNA reads TGTGCCAGCAGTGAAGCAACGGGGGTTTTTACTGAAGCTTTCTTT. Its product reads: CASSEATGVFTEAFF.